Listed below are T cell receptor beta chains from one sample, sequenced in a study of human T cells and chemical hapten exposure. TCRdb fed the RACE reads into MiXCR, producing one record per CDR3 protein. Among over 85,000 distinct CDR3 sequences listed, roughly 12% were seen once. The source was whole blood, collected in connection with sensitization to the hapten diphenylcyclopropenone (DPC). The receptors come from a woman aged 40-49 years with alopecia areata. Some clones in this sample may be carry-over from other donors' samples. CDR3s include the opening cysteine and the closing phenylalanine or tryptophan. D genes are given only for firm matches. Clone size is not always given. Where it is, it says once, few, many or a class for expanded clones.

clone_size d_call j_call v_call cdr3_nt cdr3_aa
many NA TRBJ2-7 TRBV3-1 TGTGCCAGCAGCCCGCAGACCGGCTCCTACGAGCAGTACTTC CASSPQTGSYEQYF
NA TRBD1 TRBJ2-1 TRBV28 TGTGCCAGCACCCTCGGAGGGACAGGGGGGAATGAGCAGTTCTTC CASTLGGTGGNEQFF
NA NA TRBJ2-2 TRBV11-1 TGTGCCAGCAGTAATTGGCGGAACACCGGGGAGCTGTTTTTT CASSNWRNTGELFF
many NA TRBJ2-1 TRBV12-3/TRBV12-4 TGTGCCAGCAGTTATAGTAAAGACTTCGATGAGCAGTTCTTC CASSYSKDFDEQFF
NA TRBD1 TRBJ1-1 TRBV29-1 TGCAGCGCCGGACAGGGGGCGTATACTGAAGCTTTCTTT CSAGQGAYTEAFF
few NA TRBJ2-3 TRBV7-2 TGTGCCAGCAGCCTACCCACAGATACGCAGTATTTT CASSLPTDTQYF
many NA TRBJ2-2 TRBV11-3 TGTGCCAGCAGCTTACCCGGGACACTCTCCGGGGAGCTGTTTTTT CASSLPGTLSGELFF
few NA TRBJ1-1 TRBV29-1 TGCAGCGTGCTCGGGTCCCCTGGGGGGGAAGCTTTCTTT CSVLGSPGGEAFF
few NA TRBJ2-5 TRBV5-6 TGTGCCAGCAGCTTGGTTGGGGGGATGGAGACCCAGTACTTC CASSLVGGMETQYF
few TRBD2 TRBJ2-5 TRBV12-3/TRBV12-4 TGTGCCAGCAGTCCGGGGACTAGCGGGATTGGGGAGACCCAGTACTTC CASSPGTSGIGETQYF
NA TRBD2 TRBJ2-3 TRBV7-2 TGTGCCAGCAGCTCTAGCGGGAGAAGCCCAGATACGCAGTATTTT CASSSSGRSPDTQYF
few TRBD2 TRBJ2-2 TRBV5-1 TGCGCCAGCAGCCCCCGGACTAGCGGGACGAACACCGGGGAGCTGTTTTTT CASSPRTSGTNTGELFF
NA NA TRBJ2-1 TRBV12-3/TRBV12-4 TGTGCCAGCATCCTCTCGACCATTAGCAATGAGCAGTTCTTC CASILSTISNEQFF
once NA TRBJ2-3 TRBV11-2 TGTGCCAGCAAAAAAGAACTAGCAGAAGATACGCAGTATTTT CASKKELAEDTQYF
many NA TRBJ1-5 TRBV7-9 TGTGCCAGCAGCTTAGATGGGGAGCCCCAGCATTTT CASSLDGEPQHF
NA TRBD2 TRBJ2-7 TRBV11-1 TGTGCCAGCAGTCTCGGGAGGGCCTACGAGCAGTACTTC CASSLGRAYEQYF
many NA TRBJ2-3 TRBV20-1 TGCAGTGATGGTAGCGAAGCAGATACGCAGTATTTT CSDGSEADTQYF
NA NA TRBJ2-3 TRBV7-2 TGTGCCAGCAGCTTGTCCCCCGCCGCCGATACGCAGTATTTT CASSLSPAADTQYF